What follows is one T cell receptor (beta chain) and its context. Its cognate antigen is unknown. Germline CDR1 SGHTA, CDR2 FQGNSA. This CDR3 is built from 12 residues. Trimming shortened V by 1 base and J by 10 bases, and 10 bases separated the two germline ends. This entry comes from a study of cytomegalovirus exposure and HLA in healthy donors. Study-wide points: Analyzed later, association rates of TCRs varied across HLA loci, with DRB1 most and HLA-C fewest. Versus the roughly 690-donor mean, an Asian-associated ancestry cluster reportedly showed fewer N-insertions in a later analysis.

Vbeta (60) and Jbeta (13) primers were used in the PCR. Repertoires were generated with immunoSEQ multiplex PCR, while TCRdb's copy carries only in-frame clones and drops some. The top ten hold 1.4% of the sample, which has 150,000 to 200,000 clones, over 65% seen once. The chain links TRBV7-2 to TRBJ1-1; D ambiguous. The sequenced sample was PBMCs. The receptor was derived from a man in his late teens or twenties in good health and CMV-seronegative. In DNA form, the CDR3 reads TGTGCCAGCAGCTTAGACGGGCGGGTAGCTTTCTTT. Translating it yields CASSLDGRVAFF.